These 22 T cell receptor beta chains share one sample of origin, sequenced in a study of lymphopenia after photon versus proton radiotherapy. Clones were read by immunoSEQ multiplex PCR, and TCRdb kept only the in-frame ones, dropping some. The sample has 150,000 to 200,000 clones, around nine tenths seen once. The sample was peripheral blood, taken from a patient treated with photon-based radiotherapy. The receptors stem from a man between 50 and 59 years old with gastric cancer.

A remark on this clone: The identical CDR3 is also encoded by other nucleotide sequences in the sample. The J gene is TRBJ2-3, the V gene TRBV10-3; 9 bases match TRBD2. J was trimmed by 0 bases and V by 2 bases; bases with no gene match: 3. The length of the CDR3 is 16 residues. In germline, CDR1 is ENHRY, CDR2 SYGVKD. The CDR3 DNA follows: TGTGCCATCAGTGAGGGGCTAGCGGGAAGCACAGATACGCAGTATTTT. This gives the protein CAISEGLAGSTDTQYF.

The gene calls are TRBV5-6 and TRBJ2-3, with 7 bases aligning to TRBD2. CDR1 is SGHDT and CDR2 is YYEEEE in the germline V gene. CDR3 size: 16 residues. J lost 0 bases, V lost 2 bases, and 6 bases had no gene match. The CDR3 sequence: CASSFGAGTSTDTQYF. CDR3 nucleotides: TGTGCCAGCAGCTTCGGAGCGGGAACTAGCACAGATACGCAGTATTTT.

This clone was recorded once. This chain joins TRBV9 and TRBJ2-1; D is ambiguous. The CDR3 extends over 14 amino acids. Germline CDR1 and CDR2: SGDLS and YYNGEE. The germline V and J ends were trimmed by 2 bases and 9 bases, with 15 bases remaining between them. CDR3 in amino acids: CASSVTVSRSEQFF. The CDR3, as DNA: TGTGCCAGCAGCGTCACGGTCTCTAGAAGTGAGCAGTTCTTC.

This chain links TRBV2 with TRBJ2-7, with D possibly TRBD2 on 6 matching bases. Between the trimmed V and J ends, which lost 3 bases and 3 bases, there was a span of 12 bases. The CDR3 totals 14 residues. Germline lookup yields CDR1 SNHLY and CDR2 FYNNEI. CDR3 sequence: CASSEGGQGYEQYF. Here the CDR3 DNA reads TGTGCCAGCAGTGAGGGAGGTCAAGGCTACGAGCAGTACTTC.

V and J are TRBV11-3 and TRBJ2-4; D is uncertain. CDR1 and CDR2 from the germline V gene are SGHNT and YENEEA. The CDR3 totals 13 residues. The V end was cut by 3 bases, the J end by 6 bases, with 9 bases between. CDR3 sequence reads: CASSLAYGNIQYF. The CDR3 nucleotides read TGTGCCAGCAGCTTGGCATATGGAAACATTCAGTACTTC.

This clone ranks as medium-sized (0.01 to 0.1%). The rearrangement links TRBV10-2 to TRBJ2-1; D might be TRBD2 (5 bases). This CDR3 contains 12 residues. V was pared by 11 bases and J by 4 bases, with 12 bases between. CDR1 WSHSY and CDR2 SAAADI come from the germline V gene. CDR3 in amino acids: CAVRGGYNEQFF. CDR3 DNA sequence: TGCGCCGTCCGAGGCGGGTACAATGAGCAGTTCTTC.

The chain carries TRBV10-3 and TRBJ1-1; the match to TRBD1 covers 11 bases. The CDR3 runs to 14 residues. CDR1 is ENHRY, CDR2 SYGVKD, per germline. V gave up 6 bases and J gave up 1 base; unmatched junction bases: 1. CDR3: CAIRDRGPNTEAFF. Here the CDR3 DNA reads TGTGCCATCAGGGACAGGGGGCCGAACACTGAAGCTTTCTTT.

The V and J genes are TRBV10-3 and TRBJ2-3; 8 nucleotides line up with TRBD2. This CDR3 has 13 residues. Germline V gene lookup returns CDR1 ENHRY and CDR2 SYGVKD. Unmatched junction bases numbered 4, after V lost 11 bases and J lost 0 bases. CDR3 sequence: CAARTSSTDTQYF. CDR3 coding DNA: TGTGCCGCCCGGACTAGCAGCACAGATACGCAGTATTTT.

This sequence joins TRBV6-6 and TRBJ2-1, with 7 bases identical to TRBD1. Per the germline V gene, CDR1 is MNHNY and CDR2 is SVGAGI (reference sequence). The length of the CDR3 is 12 residues. Trimming removed 3 bases from V and 8 bases from J; junction bases left unmatched: 1. The CDR3 reads CASSYTGDEQFF. The CDR3 DNA reads as TGTGCCAGCAGTTATACAGGGGATGAGCAGTTCTTC.

A few counts support this clone. The chain carries TRBV5-1 and TRBJ2-6; weak D call: TRBD2 (5 bases). The germline V gene encodes CDR1 SGHRS and CDR2 YFSETQ. The length of the CDR3 is 15 residues. Trimming shortened V by 7 bases and J by 3 bases, and 14 bases separated the two germline ends. Written as DNA, the CDR3 is TGCGCCAGCCCCTCTTCTGCGGGTGGGGCCAACGTCCTGACTTTC. Its translation: CASPSSAGGANVLTF.

This chain connects TRBV9 to TRBJ2-3; D not resolved. The germline gives CDR1 SGDLS, CDR2 YYNGEE. CDR3 length equals 15 residues. V gave up 5 bases and J gave up 3 bases, with 16 bases separating them. The CDR3 DNA reads TGTGCCAGCAGTGCACACTCGACATCTACAGATACGCAGTATTTT. It is translated as CASSAHSTSTDTQYF. Variable domain in full (rest from reference TRBV9 and TRBJ2-3): DSGVTQTPKHLITATGQRVTLRCSPRSGDLSVYWYQQSLDQGLQFLIQYYNGEERAKGNILERFSAQQFPDLHSELNLSSLELGDSALYFCASSAHSTSTDTQYFGPGTRLTVL.

This clone has just one count. V usage is TRBV7-2 and J usage is TRBJ2-3, with D possibly matching TRBD2 (5 bases). The CDR3 is made up of 11 amino acids. V lost 6 bases and J lost 4, with 5 bases in between. CDR1 is SGHTA, CDR2 FQGNSA, per germline. Here the CDR3 reads CASRRADTQYF. Here the CDR3 DNA reads TGTGCCAGCAGGCGGGCAGATACGCAGTATTTT.

The rearrangement links TRBV5-1 to TRBJ1-2; D call uncertain. The CDR3 spans 13 residues. Trimming pared 3 bases from V and 5 bases from J, leaving 11 bases between. Germline V gives CDR1 SGHRS, CDR2 YFSETQ. CDR3 in amino acids: CASSYTDVYGYTF. CDR3 coding DNA: TGCGCCAGCAGCTACACGGACGTATATGGCTACACCTTC.

The chain carries TRBV11-2 and TRBJ1-5; perhaps TRBD1 as D (6 bases). The germline gives CDR1 SGHAT, CDR2 FQNNGV. The CDR3 spans 15 residues. Trimming took off 0 bases at V and 4 bases at J, with 10 bases between the two ends. This CDR3 reads CASSLDGTKNQPQHF. For the CDR3, the DNA is TGTGCCAGCAGCTTAGACGGGACAAAGAATCAGCCCCAGCATTTT.

This chain uses TRBV2 with TRBJ2-1; perhaps TRBD1 as D (5 bases). CDR3 size: 13 residues. Trimming removed 4 bases at V and 6 bases at J, with 10 bases between. The germline V gene encodes CDR1 SNHLY and CDR2 FYNNEI. The CDR3 here is CASSVGRANEQFF. CDR3 sequence (DNA): TGTGCCAGCAGTGTAGGCAGGGCCAATGAGCAGTTCTTC.

The chain combines TRBV7-9 with TRBJ2-7; unclear D gene. The V and J ends lost 5 bases and 0 bases respectively, with 23 bases between them. The CDR3 extends over 18 amino acids. CDR1 is SEHNR, CDR2 FQNEAQ, per germline (reference sequence). The chain's CDR3 is CASSPRFNSTGISYEQYF. In DNA, the CDR3 is TGTGCCAGCAGCCCACGATTCAACAGCACTGGGATCTCCTACGAGCAGTACTTC.

The DNA of the CDR3 is TGCAGCGTTCGAGGCCAGGAGTCGAACACTGAAGCTTTCTTT. Its protein product is CSVRGQESNTEAFF. The J gene is TRBJ1-1, the V gene TRBV29-1; D remains unclear. This CDR3 spans 14 amino acids. Germline V gene lookup returns CDR1 SQVTM and CDR2 ANQGSEA. V dropped 5 bases and J dropped 1 base, with 14 bases sitting between them. Based on the CDR3 plus reference TRBV29-1 and TRBJ1-1, the full variable domain is SAVISQKPSRDICQRGTSLTIQCQVDSQVTMMFWYRQQPGQSLTLIATANQGSEATYESGFVIDKFPISRPNLTFSTLTVSNMSPEDSSIYLCSVRGQESNTEAFFGQGTRLTVV.

This chain links TRBV5-1 with TRBJ1-2, with D unresolved. CDR1 and CDR2 from the germline V gene are SGHRS and YFSETQ. The CDR3 contains 13 residues. Trimming removed 5 bases at V and 5 bases at J, with 13 bases between. The CDR3: CASSPTREYGYTF. The CDR3 nucleotides read TGCGCCAGCAGTCCCACCAGAGAGTATGGCTACACCTTC.

The chain links TRBV5-1 to TRBJ2-1; D possibly corresponds to TRBD1 (6 bases). The length of the CDR3 is 14 residues. CDR1 is SGHRS, CDR2 YFSETQ, per germline. Trimming took 0 bases from V and 5 from J, leaving 9 bases between them. CDR3 protein: CASSLGDTHNEQFF. As DNA, the CDR3 is TGCGCCAGCAGCTTGGGGGACACTCACAATGAGCAGTTCTTC.

This clone occurred a few times. The V gene is TRBV29-1, the J gene TRBJ2-1, with D perhaps matching TRBD1 (5 bases). V lost 0 bases, J lost 3 bases, and 9 bases lay in between. This CDR3 contains 14 residues. Germline V gene sequence: CDR1 SQVTM, CDR2 ANQGSEA. For the CDR3, the DNA is TGCAGCGTTGAAGATCCGACAGACTACAATGAGCAGTTCTTC. Its translation is CSVEDPTDYNEQFF.

This sequence joins TRBV27 and TRBJ2-1; 7 nucleotides agree with TRBD1. The CDR3 is 16 amino acids. Germline V lookup: CDR1 MNHEY, CDR2 SMNVEV (reference sequence). After removal of 5 bases from V and 0 bases from J, the junction contained 7 bases not matched to a gene. The CDR3 DNA sequence: TGTGCCAGCAGTCCAACGACAGGGCGCTCCTACAATGAGCAGTTCTTC. Translated, it gives CASSPTTGRSYNEQFF.

The gene calls are TRBV6-5 and TRBJ2-7; the D gene is possibly TRBD2 (6 bases). The germline V and J ends were trimmed by 6 bases and 7 bases, with 19 bases remaining between them. Per germline, CDR1 MNHEY and CDR2 SVGAGI. This CDR3 has 14 amino acids. For the CDR3, the DNA is TGTGCCAGCAGCCCCCCGGGCCACGGAGGGGAGCAGTACTTC. This translates into CASSPPGHGGEQYF.